What follows are 27 T cell receptor beta chains derived from one specimen sequenced in a study of spatial heterogeneity in lung cancer (dated by TCRdb to about 2019). Library preparation employed 5' RACE. Sequencing relied on a NextSeq 500. The public sequencing data were trimmed at Q25 with fastp and processed into clonotypes with MiXCR by TCRdb, which kept only in-frame beta chains. Rows are unified per CDR3 protein, each entry keeping the most common DNA and genes. Across this sample there are approximately 40,000 distinct CDR3 sequences, with around 7.2% seen only once. The biggest ten clones account for 25% to 30% of the sample. The time point label here, explained by the study, means: sample taken at primary tumor resection. Whole RNA extracted from tumor and nontumor lung tissue, or from cryopreserved PBMC samples, was used for TCR sequencing without cell sorting. The sequenced sample was PBMCs, obtained at surgery. Receptor source: a male donor with early-stage non-small cell lung cancer.

The genes are TRBV11-3 and TRBJ2-3; no clear D. CDR1 is SGHNT and CDR2 is YENEEA in the germline V gene. The CDR3 spans 13 residues. The germline V and J ends were trimmed by 5 bases and 6 bases, with 12 bases remaining between them. CDR3 residues: CASSPPQRDTQYF. CDR3 coding DNA: TGTGCCAGCAGCCCACCCCAAAGGGATACGCAGTATTTT.

This clonotype was seen many times. The chain joins TRBV11-2 to TRBJ2-7; D not resolved. The CDR3 sequence is 14 residues long. Germline loops: CDR1 SGHAT, CDR2 FQNNGV. The V end was cut by 5 bases, the J end by 3 bases, with 14 bases between. The CDR3 bases are TGTGCCAGCAGCCCCCTTAGTAGGTTCTACGAGCAGTACTTC. Its translation is CASSPLSRFYEQYF.

This clonotype was found many times. The chain recombines TRBV28 with TRBJ2-7; D gene unclear. The CDR3 length is 13 residues. The V end lost 3 bases, the J end lost 7 bases, and 13 bases lay between the germline ends. Germline V gene lookup returns CDR1 MDHEN and CDR2 SYDVKM. As DNA, the CDR3 is TGTGCCAGCAGTTTGGGTACCCCGAGGGAGCAGTACGTC. Amino acids: CASSLGTPREQYV.

J is TRBJ2-1 and V is TRBV5-5, with a weak D call TRBD1 (5 bases). V dropped 1 base and J dropped 7 bases, with 15 bases sitting between them. Germline V lookup: CDR1 SGHKS, CDR2 YYEKEE (reference sequence). The CDR3 is made up of 15 amino acids. The CDR3 region has the DNA TGTGCCAGCAGCTTGTATGACAGTGCGGCAAATGAGCAGTTCTTC. It yields the protein CASSLYDSAANEQFF.

This clonotype has at least ten counts. The chain couples TRBV6-2 or TRBV6-3 to TRBJ2-5, with D perhaps matching TRBD1 (5 bases). The CDR3 contains 12 residues. Germline V lookup: CDR1 MNHEY, CDR2 SVGEGT. Deletions cut 7 bases from V and 2 bases from J, with 8 bases between. CDR3 nucleotides: TGTGCCAGCAAGACAGTACAAGAGACCCAGTACTTC. It translates to CASKTVQETQYF.

At least ten counts were recorded for this clonotype. The chain employs TRBV5-1 and TRBJ2-5; D is ambiguous. The CDR3 spans 13 residues. Per germline, CDR1 SGHRS and CDR2 YFSETQ. V was trimmed by 0 bases and J by 4 bases, leaving 7 bases between them. CDR3 sequence (DNA): TGCGCCAGCAGCTTGGCCTTGGGAGAGACCCAGTACTTC. Translation gives CASSLALGETQYF.

Points on this clonotype: A much more abundant neighbour one base away suggests this may be a read error. The CDR3 does not end in the conserved phenylalanine or tryptophan, so this is likely a read error. This chain uses TRBV29-1 with TRBJ2-6; D gene ambiguous. This CDR3 region has 14 residues. Germline assignment: CDR1 SQVTM and CDR2 ANQGSEA. V gave up 6 bases and J gave up 0 bases, with 9 bases separating them. The CDR3 region has the DNA TGCAGCGTGGCCTTTAGCTCTGGGGCCAACGTCCTGACTTCC. Protein sequence: CSVAFSSGANVLTS.

This clonotype was seen repeatedly, ten times or more. This sequence joins TRBV7-2 and TRBJ2-1; D might be TRBD1 (5 bases). Germline CDR1 SGHTA, CDR2 FQGNSA. Trimming stripped 4 bases from V and 7 bases from J, with 14 bases between. This CDR3 is built from 14 residues. The CDR3 DNA follows: TGTGCCAGCAGCTCCCAGACAGCTGGGAATGAGCAGTTCTTC. It translates to CASSSQTAGNEQFF.

In this sample, this clonotype turned up many times. The J gene is TRBJ2-5, the V gene TRBV24-1; TRBD1 aligns across 7 bases. The germline gives CDR1 KGHDR, CDR2 SFDVKD. Trimming removed 3 bases from V and 5 bases from J; junction bases left unmatched: 8. The CDR3 runs 15 residues. The CDR3 coding sequence is TGTGCCACCAGTGATGTGCAGACGACAGGGGAGACCCAGTACTTC. Residues: CATSDVQTTGETQYF.

This clonotype was seen at least ten times. This sequence joins TRBV4-3 and TRBJ1-2; 9 nucleotides agree with TRBD1. Losses at the gene ends were 0 bases for V and 3 bases for J; bases not matched to a gene: 5. The germline CDR1 and CDR2 sequences are LGHNA and YSLEER. The CDR3 sequence is 16 residues long. CDR3 region: CASSQDGTGNDYGYTF. The CDR3 coding sequence is TGCGCCAGCAGCCAAGATGGGACAGGGAACGACTATGGCTACACCTTC.

This rearrangement joins TRBV7-2 to TRBJ2-1; 7 positions match TRBD1. The V and J ends lost 6 bases and 0 bases, in that order; junction bases with no gene match: 8. The CDR3 runs to 16 residues. The germline gives CDR1 SGHTA, CDR2 FQGNSA. CDR3 region: CASRRIQGSSYNEQFF. DNA for the CDR3: TGTGCCAGCAGACGTATACAGGGGAGCTCCTACAATGAGCAGTTCTTC.

The table lists this clonotype with many counts. The chain recombines TRBV9 with TRBJ2-6; 11 positions match TRBD1. V gave up 4 bases and J gave up 4 bases; unmatched junction bases: 7. This CDR3 has 17 residues. Germline V CDR1 and CDR2: SGDLS, YYNGEE. The chain's CDR3 is CASSTGQGARGANVLTF. CDR3 sequence (DNA): TGTGCCAGCAGCACCGGACAGGGGGCGCGGGGGGCCAACGTCCTGACTTTC.

This clonotype showed up just a few times. The chain joins TRBV6-6 to TRBJ2-2; tentatively, D is TRBD1 (5 bases). The CDR3 covers 14 residues. Between the trimmed V and J ends, which lost 8 bases and 1 base, there was a span of 11 bases. CDR1 and CDR2 from the germline V gene are MNHNY and SVGAGI (reference sequence). The CDR3 coding sequence is TGTGCCAGCGCTGGACACCAGAACACCGGGGAGCTGTTTTTT. This codes for CASAGHQNTGELFF.

The chain has TRBV7-2 and TRBJ2-7; 14 bases are shared with TRBD2. The ends lost 0 bases at V and 2 bases at J; junction bases unmatched: 6. The CDR3 runs 18 residues. The germline CDR1 and CDR2 sequences are SGHTA and FQGNSA. The CDR3 DNA is TGTGCCAGCAGCTTAGCGTGGACTAGCGGGAGGATTACCTACGAGCAGTACGTC. Its protein is CASSLAWTSGRITYEQYV.

The chain uses TRBV7-3 and TRBJ2-1, with 10 bases identical to TRBD1. The CDR3 has 16 residues. The trim removed 4 bases at V and 2 bases at J, leaving 5 bases unmatched. The germline V gene has CDR1 SGHTA and CDR2 FQGTGA. The CDR3 spells CASSSSGQGAYNEQFF. The CDR3 coding sequence is TGTGCCAGCAGCTCTAGTGGACAGGGGGCCTACAATGAGCAGTTCTTC.

This clonotype was detected a few times. This chain links TRBV6-5 with TRBJ2-1; TRBD2 aligns across 9 bases. V was clipped by 2 bases and J by 6 bases; unmatched bases: 14. Germline CDR1 and CDR2: MNHEY and SVGAGI. This CDR3 has 18 amino acids. CDR3 residues: CASSYQPIAGEAGNEQFF. DNA for the CDR3: TGTGCCAGCAGTTACCAGCCTATAGCGGGAGAGGCGGGCAATGAGCAGTTCTTC.

This clonotype showed up many times. The chain recombines TRBV13 with TRBJ2-7, with 7 bases identical to TRBD2. V lost 5 bases to trimming and J lost 0 bases; unmatched junction nucleotides: 7. From germline, CDR1 is PRHDT and CDR2 FYEKMQ (reference sequence). This CDR3 contains 15 residues. CDR3 amino acids: CASSAGLAASYEQYV. CDR3 nucleotides: TGTGCCAGCAGCGCCGGGCTAGCGGCCTCCTACGAGCAGTACGTC.

This clonotype occurred a few times. The chain's CDR3 is CASSTRRETQYF. In nucleotides, the CDR3 is TGTGCCAGCAGCACTAGGAGAGAGACCCAGTACTTC. This chain joins TRBV7-8 and TRBJ2-5, with D maybe TRBD2 (5 bases). CDR1 is SGHVS, CDR2 FQNEAQ, per germline. V lost 5 bases and J 4 bases, leaving 8 bases between the germline ends. This CDR3 is built from 12 residues.

Comments on this clonotype: The CDR3 ends on some other residue instead of the conserved phenylalanine or tryptophan, so this is likely a read error. The V call is TRBV7-6, the J call TRBJ2-3; TRBD2 matches 8 bases. The CDR3 totals 15 residues. V lost 1 base, J lost 3 bases, and 3 bases stayed unmatched. Germline CDR1 SGHVS, CDR2 FNYEAQ. The CDR3 loop is CASSLDQRETDTQYY. As DNA, the CDR3 is TGTGCCAGCAGCTTAGACCAGCGGGAGACAGATACGCAGTATTAT.

The sample holds many counts of this clonotype. This chain connects TRBV20-1 to TRBJ2-7, with D perhaps matching TRBD1 (6 bases). CDR1 and CDR2 (germline): DFQATT, SNEGSKA (reference sequence). Trimming left V 5 bases short and J 3 bases short, with 11 bases between. The CDR3 length is 12 residues. In nucleotides, the CDR3 is TGCAGTGCTTCTCCGGACAGCTACGAGCAGTACGTC. It codes for CSASPDSYEQYV.

At least ten counts were recorded for this clonotype. The CDR3 region is CSARDRRQGPQLGPQHF. The CDR3 DNA reads as TGCAGTGCTAGAGATCGTAGGCAGGGACCGCAGCTTGGTCCCCAGCATTTT. The V and J genes are TRBV20-1 and TRBJ1-5; D possibly corresponds to TRBD1 (5 bases). CDR1 DFQATT and CDR2 SNEGSKA come from the germline V gene (reference sequence). Trimming stripped 0 bases from V and 10 bases from J, with 25 bases between. The CDR3 consists of 17 residues.

Concerning this clonotype: This may be a read error, as it is one base from a much larger clone. The chain is built from TRBV7-2 and TRBJ2-7; perhaps D is TRBD1 or TRBD2 (5 bases each). The CDR3 consists of 13 residues. Germline CDR1 and CDR2: SGHTA and FQGNSA. In DNA, the CDR3 is TGTGCCGGCAGCCCCGATGGGGGTGGGGAGCAGTACTTC. As protein: CAGSPDGGGEQYF.

The chain employs TRBV15 and TRBJ1-5; D perhaps matches TRBD1 (5 bases). The V gene lost 0 bases and the J gene lost 9 bases, with 15 bases spanning the gap. This CDR3 is 15 amino acids long. Germline-derived CDR1 and CDR2 are LNHNV and YYDKDF (reference sequence). The CDR3 DNA is TGTGCCACCAGCAGAGATTACGGGGCTTTGGGGCCCCAGCATTTT. Protein sequence: CATSRDYGALGPQHF.

Many counts were recorded for this clonotype. The chain uses TRBV20-1 and TRBJ2-3; 16 bases agree with TRBD2. There are 20 residues in the CDR3. Germline V CDR1 and CDR2: DFQATT, SNEGSKA (reference sequence). Trimming cost V 2 bases and J 1 base; bases outside gene matches: 12. The CDR3 region is CSARTPGLAGGLFGTDTQYF. CDR3 nucleotide sequence: TGCAGTGCTAGAACTCCGGGACTAGCGGGGGGGCTTTTCGGCACAGATACGCAGTATTTT.

This clonotype was seen ten or more times. The gene calls are TRBV4-1 and TRBJ1-2; 7 nucleotides match TRBD1. V gave up 1 base and J gave up 8 bases; unmatched junction bases: 10. Germline CDR1 and CDR2: MGHRA and YSYEKL. This CDR3 is built from 15 residues. CDR3 sequence: CASSQGEDRRYGYTF. The CDR3 DNA follows: TGCGCCAGCAGCCAAGGGGAGGACAGGAGGTACGGCTACACCTTC.

This clonotype was picked up many times. This CDR3 reads CASSQGGAGGEKLFF. The DNA for the CDR3 is TGCGCCAGCAGCCAAGGGGGAGCTGGTGGTGAAAAACTGTTTTTT. The chain is built from TRBV4-3 and TRBJ1-4, with D uncertain. CDR1 is LGHNA, CDR2 YSLEER, per germline. V was trimmed by 1 base and J by 7 bases, leaving 13 bases between them. The CDR3 consists of 15 residues.

This clonotype has ten or more counts. CDR3 nucleotide sequence: TGTGCCAGCAGCTTGACAGGGGGCGGGAATGAGCAGTTCTTC. It translates to CASSLTGGGNEQFF. The chain has TRBV7-2 and TRBJ2-1, with 10 positions matching TRBD1. The CDR3 has 14 residues. Germline CDR1 reads SGHTA; CDR2 reads FQGNSA. The J segment lost 7 bases and the V segment lost 3 bases, leaving 3 bases of the junction unmatched.